Included here is one TCR beta chain sequence, with context. Its antigen is unknown. A J-beta primer mix and a sample-barcoded 5' primer were used in a second PCR of roughly 7 to 12 cycles. Researchers report that a template-switch adaptor with 12 random nucleotides tagged each cDNA molecule. TCRdb used MiXCR to reprocess the 5' RACE reads, holding one entry per CDR3 protein. Among roughly 1.6 million distinct CDR3 sequences listed, roughly 32% were seen once. This specimen comes from a study of blood T cells in healthy people across ages. This CDR3 contains 14 residues. The V gene end was trimmed by 7 bases and the J gene end by 4 bases; junction bases not matched to a gene: 5. Findings and caveats of the study: It was the long-lived donors that had more naive CD4+ cells and higher diversity than aged donors. The CMV status of each donor remained undetermined, and this could have confounded shifts in expanded clonotypes.

PBMCs numbering at least 6.5 million were isolated per sample. Sequencing used blood. This TCR was sampled from a young woman in good health. J is TRBJ2-7 and V is TRBV12-3 or TRBV12-4; 12 bases are shared with TRBD2. The CDR3 protein is CASTIGLAGYEQYF. Here the CDR3 DNA reads TGTGCCAGCACGATAGGACTAGCGGGGTACGAGCAGTACTTC.